Listed here are 8 T cell receptor beta chains from one sample, sequenced in a study of regulatory T cells in long-lasting Graves disease. Sequencing libraries for TCR beta were prepared with iRepertoire HTBI primers and Arm-PCR of CDR3 regions. TCRdb fed the multiplex PCR reads into MiXCR, producing one record per CDR3 protein. The sample lists 350,000 to 450,000 distinct CDR3 sequences; around 23% were seen once. As to time point: persistent/refractory GD, antithyroid drugs over 5 years with positive TRAb. Construction of the TCR library relied on RNA isolated from PBMCs. The sequencing used peripheral blood mononuclear cells (PBMCs), collected when the disease was refractory, from a patient treated with antithyroid drugs. The receptors stem from a female donor with Graves disease.

This clonotype was counted a few times. The chain couples TRBV7-9 to TRBJ2-7; D gene ambiguous. The CDR3 consists of 13 residues. V was trimmed by 5 bases and J by 3 bases, leaving 11 bases between them. Looked up from germline, CDR1 is SEHNR and CDR2 is FQNEAQ (reference sequence). The CDR3 region has the DNA TGTGCCAGCAGCCCGGACGGCTTCTACGAGCAGTACTTC. This encodes CASSPDGFYEQYF.

V usage is TRBV25-1 and J usage is TRBJ1-3; D remains unclear. This CDR3 is built from 14 residues. Trimming removed 2 bases from V and 5 bases from J, with 10 bases in between. Germline assignment: CDR1 MGHDK and CDR2 SYGVNS. The CDR3 spells CASSEQSLRNTIYF. Here the CDR3 DNA reads TGTGCCAGCAGTGAACAGTCTCTCCGAAACACCATATATTTT.

The sample holds many counts of this clonotype. This sequence joins TRBV2 and TRBJ1-5; D is undetermined. The CDR3 runs to 13 residues. Trimming stripped 8 bases from V and 0 bases from J, with 8 bases between. The germline gives CDR1 SNHLY, CDR2 FYNNEI. The CDR3 spells CASHQDSNQPQHF. The CDR3 DNA is TGTGCCAGCCACCAGGATAGCAATCAGCCCCAGCATTTT.

There are many counts of this clonotype. The chain recombines TRBV28 with TRBJ2-7; D unclear. The CDR3 has 12 amino acids. V lost 2 bases, J lost 7 bases, and 9 bases lay in between. Germline CDR1 and CDR2: MDHEN and SYDVKM. CDR3 DNA: TGTGCCAGCAGTTTAGTGAGAAGGGAGCAGTACTTC. Translated, it gives CASSLVRREQYF.

The chain uses TRBV9 and TRBJ2-5; 7 nucleotides align to TRBD1. The CDR3 extends over 15 amino acids. CDR1 SGDLS and CDR2 YYNGEE come from the germline V gene. V lost 3 bases and J lost 5; bases outside the gene matches: 10. CDR3: CASSDPSTGFETQYF. In DNA form, the CDR3 reads TGTGCCAGCAGCGATCCGTCGACAGGGTTTGAGACCCAGTACTTC.

In this sample, this clonotype turned up many times. This chain uses TRBV28 with TRBJ2-7; D might be TRBD1 (6 bases). Germline-derived CDR1 and CDR2 are MDHEN and SYDVKM. The V and J ends lost 5 bases and 1 base respectively, with 12 bases between them. The CDR3 contains 14 residues. CDR3 residues: CASSQLQGSYEQYF. CDR3 DNA: TGTGCCAGCAGTCAACTACAGGGATCCTACGAGCAGTACTTC.

This clonotype was observed a handful of times. The chain joins TRBV29-1 to TRBJ2-5; TRBD2 aligns across 10 bases. Per the germline V gene, CDR1 is SQVTM and CDR2 is ANQGSEA. CDR3 length equals 12 residues. Unmatched junction bases numbered 1, after V lost 7 bases and J lost 2 bases. The CDR3: CSGTSGQETQYF. DNA of the CDR3: TGCAGCGGGACTAGCGGACAAGAGACCCAGTACTTC.

This clonotype was counted between two and nine times. V and J are TRBV11-2 and TRBJ2-5, with 9 nucleotides matching TRBD2. Germline V gives CDR1 SGHAT, CDR2 FQNNGV. The trim removed 3 bases at V and 5 bases at J, leaving 13 bases unmatched. CDR3 length: 17 residues. The CDR3: CASSLLLAGPPVETQYF. DNA of the CDR3: TGTGCCAGCAGCTTGCTCCTAGCGGGACCCCCCGTGGAGACCCAGTACTTC.